The 25 T cell receptor beta chains in this list originate from one sample, sequenced in a study of identical twins. Via MiXCR, TCRdb re-called the 5' RACE reads, giving one row per CDR3 protein. This table has some 900,000 distinct CDR3 sequences, approximately 13% appearing once. This sample was also put to use in a study of yellow fever vaccine responses in identical twins.

The material sequenced was PBMCs. These receptors all come from a woman aged 18 to 35 in good health.

This clonotype has ten or more counts. CDR3 nucleotide sequence: TGCAGCGTTCGACGACTAGCGGGAGACAACTACGAGCAGTACTTC. Translation gives CSVRRLAGDNYEQYF. V gene TRBV29-1 combines with J gene TRBJ2-7; 12 positions match TRBD2. The CDR3 is 15 amino acids. The V and J ends lost 5 bases and 3 bases, in that order; junction bases with no gene match: 8. Per germline, CDR1 SQVTM and CDR2 ANQGSEA.

Only a few counts were recorded for this clonotype. The V call is TRBV15, the J call TRBJ2-7; D is uncertain. The CDR3 is 14 residues long. The V end was cut by 2 bases, the J end by 3 bases, with 11 bases between. Germline V gene lookup returns CDR1 LNHNV and CDR2 YYDKDF (reference sequence). The CDR3 spells CATSRQSRSYEQYV. CDR3 sequence (DNA): TGTGCCACCAGCAGACAGAGCCGTAGCTACGAGCAGTACGTC.

V is TRBV19 and J is TRBJ2-1; 9 bases line up with TRBD2. V shed 5 bases, J shed 8 bases, and the junction held 13 bases outside the gene matches. This CDR3 is built from 16 residues. CDR1 LNHDA and CDR2 SQIVND come from the germline V gene (reference sequence). The CDR3 DNA reads as TGTGCCAGTAGTCCTGGGGGTAGCGGGAGTGGGGATGAGCAGTTCTTC. It encodes CASSPGGSGSGDEQFF.

Ten or more counts support this clonotype. The chain couples TRBV20-1 to TRBJ1-4; possibly TRBD1 for D (6 bases). Trimming stripped 6 bases from V and 0 bases from J, with 11 bases between. This CDR3 has 14 residues. Germline V gives CDR1 DFQATT, CDR2 SNEGSKA (reference sequence). CDR3 sequence: CSARGQATNEKLFF. The DNA for the CDR3 is TGCAGTGCCCGGGGGCAAGCAACTAATGAAAAACTGTTTTTT.

The table lists this clonotype with a few counts. The chain uses TRBV7-9 and TRBJ2-7, with unresolved D. This CDR3 comprises 14 residues. CDR1 and CDR2 from the germline V gene are SEHNR and FQNEAQ (reference sequence). The ends were cut back, 1 base at V and 0 bases at J, with 7 bases in the middle. As DNA, the CDR3 is TGTGCCAGCAGCTTAGTCGGCAACTCCTACGAGCAGTACGTC. Its protein is CASSLVGNSYEQYV.

The chain carries TRBV7-9 and TRBJ2-2; D is unresolved. Germline V lookup: CDR1 SEHNR, CDR2 FQNEAQ (reference sequence). Between the trimmed V and J ends, which lost 4 bases and 4 bases, there was a span of 7 bases. The length of the CDR3 is 13 residues. DNA for the CDR3: TGTGCCAGCAGCTCCTACCGCACCGGGGAGCTGTTTTTT. It codes for CASSSYRTGELFF. Combining the CDR3 with reference TRBV7-9 and TRBJ2-2 gives the whole variable domain DTGVSQNPRHKITKRGQNVTFRCDPISEHNRLYWYRQTLGQGPEFLTYFQNEAQLEKSRLLSDRFSAERPKGSFSTLEIQRTEQGDSAMYLCASSSYRTGELFFGEGSRLTVL.

This clonotype was counted only a few times. V and J are TRBV14 and TRBJ2-1; 7 nucleotides line up with TRBD1. Losses at the gene ends were 4 bases for V and 1 base for J; bases not matched to a gene: 13. Germline V gene data show CDR1 as SGHDN and CDR2 as FVKESK. The CDR3 is 18 residues long. The CDR3 nucleotides read TGTGCCAGCAGCCCTCTTGTTCAACAGGGGCCATCCTACAATGAGCAGTTCTTC. It translates to CASSPLVQQGPSYNEQFF.

This clonotype was seen a few times. Compared with germline, one end of the junction differs, possibly owing to a read error. The J gene is TRBJ2-7, the V gene TRBV28; 7 nucleotides line up with TRBD1. CDR1 is MDHEN and CDR2 is SYDVKM in the germline V gene. The CDR3 is 15 residues long. The CDR3 coding sequence is TGTGCCAGCACTTCAAGGGGGACAGCCACTACGAGCAGTAACTTC. Protein: CASTSRGTATTSSNF.

The CDR3 DNA reads as TGTGCCAGCAGTTTAGGGCTCAGGGGGCGAGAGCAGTACGTC. Its protein product is CASSLGLRGREQYV. The chain combines TRBV12-3 or TRBV12-4 with TRBJ2-7, with 8 bases aligning to TRBD1. Trimming cost V 1 base and J 7 bases; bases outside gene matches: 6. The CDR3 is 14 residues long.

The J gene is TRBJ1-3, the V gene TRBV6-1; D remains unclear. Trimming removed 8 bases from V and 0 bases from J, with 8 bases in between. Germline CDR1 is MNHNS and CDR2 is SASEGT. This CDR3 is built from 13 residues. CDR3 nucleotide sequence: TGTGCCAGCTGGGCGTTCTCTGGAAACACCATATATTTT. Translating it yields CASWAFSGNTIYF.

This clonotype was counted only a few times. The CDR3 region is CASRSDSLGYTF. The CDR3 DNA sequence: TGCGCCAGCAGATCGGACAGTCTTGGCTACACCTTC. This rearrangement joins TRBV5-1 to TRBJ1-2; D may be TRBD1 (6 bases). V dropped 5 bases and J dropped 7 bases, with 12 bases sitting between them. CDR1 and CDR2 (germline): SGHRS, YFSETQ. The CDR3 runs to 12 residues.

The table lists this clonotype with a few counts. V gene TRBV7-8 combines with J gene TRBJ1-6; tentatively, D is TRBD1 (6 bases). V was clipped by 1 base and J by 6 bases, with 13 bases between them. The CDR3 is 16 amino acids. The germline V gene has CDR1 SGHVS and CDR2 FQNEAQ. The CDR3 loop reads CASSLGGAGVNSPLHF. For the CDR3, the DNA is TGTGCCAGCAGCTTAGGGGGAGCAGGGGTTAATTCACCCCTCCACTTT.

V is TRBV11-2 and J is TRBJ2-2, with D hard to call. CDR3 size: 15 residues. Trimming took off 2 bases at V and 0 bases at J, with 7 bases between the two ends. Germline CDR1 and CDR2: SGHAT and FQNNGV. The CDR3 bases are TGTGCCAGCAGCTTAATTAGGGCGAACACCGGGGAGCTGTTTTTT. Translating gives CASSLIRANTGELFF.

In its sample, this clonotype was seen a few times. V usage is TRBV6-5 and J usage is TRBJ1-6; possibly TRBD1 for D (5 bases). There are 15 residues in the CDR3. Trimming stripped 2 bases from V and 9 bases from J, with 14 bases between. The germline gives CDR1 MNHEY, CDR2 SVGAGI. CDR3 in DNA: TGTGCCAGCAGTTACGGGGGGGAAGGCCGTTCACCCCTCCACTTT. Amino acids: CASSYGGEGRSPLHF.

The chain links TRBV9 to TRBJ2-1; D is perhaps TRBD2 (5 bases). The CDR3 totals 15 residues. The V and J ends lost 5 bases and 2 bases respectively, with 14 bases between them. The V gene's germline CDR1 is SGDLS and CDR2 YYNGEE. As DNA, the CDR3 is TGTGCCAGCAGTCGAACGCGGGCAGCCTACAATGAGCAGTTCTTC. This gives the protein CASSRTRAAYNEQFF.

This clonotype came up many times. The chain has TRBV5-1 and TRBJ2-1, with 8 bases fitting TRBD2. The CDR3 is 15 amino acids. Germline CDR1 reads SGHRS; CDR2 reads YFSETQ. Trimming cost V 1 base and J 2 bases; bases outside gene matches: 2. The CDR3 here is CASSLPGGPYNEQFF. For the CDR3, the DNA is TGCGCCAGCAGCTTGCCGGGGGGGCCCTACAATGAGCAGTTCTTC.

This clonotype was counted at least ten times. The chain carries TRBV20-1 and TRBJ2-1; 11 positions agree with TRBD2. This CDR3 comprises 14 residues. V was clipped by 0 bases and J by 9 bases; unmatched bases: 4. The germline V gene has CDR1 DFQATT and CDR2 SNEGSKA (reference sequence). The CDR3, as DNA: TGCAGTGCTAGAGATGGACTAGCGGGTGCTGAGCAGTTCTTC. Translating gives CSARDGLAGAEQFF.

This clonotype was counted ten times or more. This chain connects TRBV29-1 to TRBJ2-7; D not resolved. V was trimmed by 1 base and J by 2 bases, leaving 9 bases between them. This CDR3 contains 13 residues. The germline gives CDR1 SQVTM, CDR2 ANQGSEA. The CDR3 nucleotides are TGCAGCGTTGAAGTCGCAGCCACCTACGAGCAGTACTTC. Protein product: CSVEVAATYEQYF.

The rearrangement links TRBV7-9 to TRBJ2-5, with 7 bases matching TRBD1. The CDR3 is made up of 15 amino acids. Germline V lookup: CDR1 SEHNR, CDR2 FQNEAQ (reference sequence). Losses at the gene ends were 6 bases for V and 2 bases for J; bases not matched to a gene: 9. Here the CDR3 DNA reads TGTGCCAGCAGGCCCGGACAGGTTTGGCAAGAGACCCAGTACTTC. Protein sequence: CASRPGQVWQETQYF.

This clonotype was recorded a few times. V is TRBV27 and J is TRBJ1-2, with a weak D call TRBD1 (6 bases). The CDR3 is 13 residues long. Germline assignment: CDR1 MNHEY and CDR2 SMNVEV (reference sequence). The V end was cut by 3 bases, the J end by 7 bases, with 12 bases between. CDR3 DNA: TGTGCCAGCAGTTTCCATGGGGGGCTTGGCTACACCTTC. Translated: CASSFHGGLGYTF.

This clonotype has a count of ten or more. The chain employs TRBV6-1 and TRBJ1-1; the match to TRBD1 covers 8 bases. Losses at the gene ends were 6 bases for V and 5 bases for J; bases not matched to a gene: 5. The CDR3 totals 13 residues. Germline V gene sequence: CDR1 MNHNS, CDR2 SASEGT. CDR3: CASRRTGGTEAFF. CDR3 coding DNA: TGTGCCAGCAGACGTACAGGGGGGACTGAAGCTTTCTTT.

CDR3 residues: CASSLISWQGYSSNEQFF. Here the CDR3 DNA reads TGTGCCAGCAGCTTAATTTCGTGGCAGGGTTACTCCAGCAATGAGCAGTTCTTC. The V gene is TRBV11-1, the J gene TRBJ2-1, with D possibly TRBD1 on 5 matching bases. Trimming left V 2 bases short and J 6 bases short, with 23 bases between. The CDR3 contains 18 residues. Per germline, CDR1 SGHAT and CDR2 FQDESV (reference sequence).

V is TRBV27 and J is TRBJ2-1; unclear D gene. V was trimmed by 7 bases and J by 4 bases, leaving 14 bases between them. The CDR3 has 14 residues. The germline CDR1 and CDR2 sequences are MNHEY and SMNVEV (reference sequence). The CDR3, as DNA: TGTGCCAGCACCGGCCAGGTTGGGTACAATGAGCAGTTCTTC. This translates into CASTGQVGYNEQFF.

The CDR3 is CSARGFEGTDTQYF. The CDR3 coding sequence is TGCAGTGCCAGGGGGTTTGAGGGCACAGATACGCAGTATTTT. The chain combines TRBV20-1 with TRBJ2-3; 7 bases agree with TRBD1. V trimming: 6 bases; J trimming: 1 base; junction bases outside the gene matches: 7. From germline, CDR1 is DFQATT and CDR2 SNEGSKA (reference sequence). The CDR3 is 14 residues long.

The J gene is TRBJ2-1, the V gene TRBV7-9; 8 bases are a match to TRBD2. The CDR3 totals 16 residues. Germline lookup yields CDR1 SEHNR and CDR2 FQNEAQ (reference sequence). V lost 1 base, J lost 4 bases, and 6 bases stayed unmatched. For the CDR3, the DNA is TGTGCCAGCAGCTTAGTGGAAGCGGGGGCGTACAATGAGCAGTTCTTC. As protein: CASSLVEAGAYNEQFF.